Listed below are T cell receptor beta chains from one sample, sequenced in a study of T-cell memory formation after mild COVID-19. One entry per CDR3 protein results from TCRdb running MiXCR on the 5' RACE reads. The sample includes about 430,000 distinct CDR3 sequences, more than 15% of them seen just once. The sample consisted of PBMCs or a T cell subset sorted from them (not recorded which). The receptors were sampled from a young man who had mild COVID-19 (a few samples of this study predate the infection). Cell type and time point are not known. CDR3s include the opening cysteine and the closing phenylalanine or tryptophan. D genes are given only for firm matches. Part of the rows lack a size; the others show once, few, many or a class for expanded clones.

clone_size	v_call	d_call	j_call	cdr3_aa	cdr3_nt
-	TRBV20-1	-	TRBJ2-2	CSATRGGTGELFF	TGCAGTGCTACCCGCGGTGGGACCGGGGAGCTGTTTTTT
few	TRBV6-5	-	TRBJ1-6	CASSPLEGRGNSPLHF	TGTGCCAGCAGTCCCCTGGAGGGTCGGGGAAATTCACCCCTCCACTTT
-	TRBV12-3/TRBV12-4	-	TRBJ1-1	CASSNPGIQSTEAFF	TGTGCCAGCAGTAATCCGGGGATCCAATCCACTGAAGCTTTCTTT
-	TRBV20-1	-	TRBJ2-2	CSAQPGRRGGELFF	TGCAGTGCCCAACCGGGACGTAGGGGCGGGGAGCTGTTTTTT
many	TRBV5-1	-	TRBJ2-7	CASSPLPSGEQYF	TGCGCCAGCAGCCCCCTGCCAAGCGGCGAGCAGTACTTC
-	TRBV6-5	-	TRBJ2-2	CASSYPENTGELFF	TGTGCCAGCAGTTACCCAGAAAACACCGGGGAGCTGTTTTTT
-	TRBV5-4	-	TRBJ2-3	CASSIGLDTQYF	TGTGCCAGCAGCATCGGGTTGGATACGCAGTATTTT
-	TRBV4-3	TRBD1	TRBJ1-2	CASSQETGGALSYGYTF	TGCGCCAGCAGCCAGGAGACAGGGGGCGCGTTGAGCTATGGCTACACCTTC
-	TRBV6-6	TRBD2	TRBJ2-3	CASSYSMASGGTSTDTQYF	TGTGCCAGCAGTTACTCGATGGCTAGCGGGGGTACTAGCACAGATACGCAGTATTTT
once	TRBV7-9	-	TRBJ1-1	CASSLVGSDEAFF	TGTGCCAGCAGCTTAGTGGGATCAGATGAAGCTTTCTTT
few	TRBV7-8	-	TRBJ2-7	CASSFRLQQYF	TGTGCCAGCAGCTTTCGACTCCAGCAGTACTTC
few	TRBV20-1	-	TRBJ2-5	CSARVVQTQYF	TGCAGTGCTAGGGTCGTACAGACCCAGTACTTC
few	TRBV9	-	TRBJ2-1	CASSVDSYNEQFF	TGTGCCAGCAGCGTTGACAGTTACAATGAGCAGTTCTTC
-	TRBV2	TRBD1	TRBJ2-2	CASSRRGTGGTGELFF	TGTGCCAGCAGTCGAAGGGGGACAGGGGGGACCGGGGAGCTGTTTTTT
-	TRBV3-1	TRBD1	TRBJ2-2	CASSRQGARPGELFF	TGTGCCAGCAGCCGACAGGGGGCGCGGCCCGGGGAGCTGTTTTTT
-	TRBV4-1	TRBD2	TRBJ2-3	CASSRGSGLAGGPRTDTQYF	TGCGCCAGCAGTCGCGGCAGTGGACTAGCGGGGGGCCCACGCACAGATACGCAGTATTTT
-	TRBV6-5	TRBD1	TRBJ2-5	CASSYVGDSQETQYF	TGTGCCAGCAGTTACGTGGGGGACAGCCAAGAGACCCAGTACTTC
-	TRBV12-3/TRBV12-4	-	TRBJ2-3	CASSLLGAADTQYF	TGTGCCAGCAGTTTACTGGGGGCCGCAGATACGCAGTATTTT
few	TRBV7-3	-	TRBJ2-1	CASSPQGSRYNEQFF	TGTGCCAGCAGCCCGCAGGGCTCCCGCTACAATGAGCAGTTCTTC
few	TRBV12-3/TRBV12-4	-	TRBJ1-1	CASRTLSPEAFF	TGTGCCAGCAGGACCCTCTCCCCTGAAGCTTTCTTT
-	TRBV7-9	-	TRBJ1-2	CASSWAGHDLYGYTF	TGTGCCAGCAGCTGGGCGGGGCACGATCTGTATGGCTACACCTTC
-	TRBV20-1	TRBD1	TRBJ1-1	CSGMRTGDSSTEAFF	TGCAGTGGGATGAGGACAGGGGATAGCAGCACTGAAGCTTTCTTT
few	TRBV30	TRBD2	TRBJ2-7	CAWDPGLAGVQYF	TGTGCCTGGGATCCGGGACTAGCGGGGGTGCAGTACTTC
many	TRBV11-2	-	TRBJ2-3	CASSSGSSSSTDTQYF	TGTGCCAGCAGCTCCGGGTCCAGTTCCAGCACAGATACGCAGTATTTT
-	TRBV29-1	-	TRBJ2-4	CSVNQGIQYF	TGCAGCGTTAATCAGGGCATTCAGTACTTC
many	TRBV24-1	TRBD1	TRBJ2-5	CATSPGTGSLRRETQYF	TGTGCCACCAGTCCCGGGACAGGGTCCCTGAGGAGAGAGACCCAGTACTTC
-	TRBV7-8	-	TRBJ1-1	CASSYSSSNTEAFF	TGTGCCAGCAGCTACAGCTCGTCGAACACTGAAGCTTTCTTT
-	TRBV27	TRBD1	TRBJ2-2	CASSFGQGVPGELFF	TGTGCCAGCAGTTTTGGACAGGGGGTCCCCGGGGAGCTGTTTTTT
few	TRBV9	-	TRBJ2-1	CASSAASGNEQFF	TGTGCCAGCAGCGCCGCTTCCGGCAATGAGCAGTTCTTC
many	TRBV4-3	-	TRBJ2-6	CASSQDRAFGSGANVLTF	TGCGCCAGCAGCCAAGATCGTGCATTCGGCTCTGGGGCCAACGTCCTGACTTTC
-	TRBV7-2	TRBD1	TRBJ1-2	CASSNSGGFSYGYTF	TGTGCCAGCAGCAACTCAGGGGGCTTCAGCTATGGCTACACCTTC
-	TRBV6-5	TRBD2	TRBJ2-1	CASSYSASGNEQFF	TGTGCCAGCAGTTACTCGGCTAGCGGAAATGAGCAGTTCTTC
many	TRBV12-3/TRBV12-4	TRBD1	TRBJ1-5	CASSWTGGIHQPQHF	TGTGCCAGCAGTTGGACAGGGGGCATTCATCAGCCCCAGCATTTT
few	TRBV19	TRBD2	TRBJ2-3	CASMASGGADTQYF	TGTGCCAGTATGGCTAGCGGGGGGGCAGATACGCAGTATTTT
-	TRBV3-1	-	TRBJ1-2	CASSSRQHGYTF	TGTGCCAGCAGCTCACGACAGCATGGCTACACCTTC
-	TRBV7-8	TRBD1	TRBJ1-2	CASSTSTGLFYGYTF	TGTGCCAGCAGCACGTCGACAGGGCTCTTCTATGGCTACACCTTC
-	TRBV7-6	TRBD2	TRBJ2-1	CASRLMGTSGANEQFF	TGTGCCAGCAGATTAATGGGGACTAGCGGGGCGAATGAGCAGTTCTTC
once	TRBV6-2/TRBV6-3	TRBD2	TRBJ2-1	CASSQSEGRGGYNEQFF	TGTGCCAGCAGCCAGTCGGAGGGCCGGGGGGGATACAATGAGCAGTTCTTC
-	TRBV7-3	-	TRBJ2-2	CASSPSTGSGELFF	TGTGCCAGCAGCCCCTCAACAGGGTCCGGGGAGCTGTTTTTT
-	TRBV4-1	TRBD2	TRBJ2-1	CASSSGTSGGGSYNEQFF	TGCGCCAGCAGTTCCGGGACTAGCGGGGGGGGCTCCTACAATGAGCAGTTCTTC
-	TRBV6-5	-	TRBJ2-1	CATTGTVKNEQFF	TGTGCCACCACCGGGACCGTCAAGAATGAGCAGTTCTTC
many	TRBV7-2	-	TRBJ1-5	CASSSDYWGNQPQHF	TGTGCCAGCAGCTCTGATTACTGGGGCAATCAGCCCCAGCATTTT
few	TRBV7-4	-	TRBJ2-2	CASSSVRETGELFF	TGTGCCAGCAGCTCCGTCAGGGAGACCGGGGAGCTGTTTTTT
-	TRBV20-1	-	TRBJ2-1	CSASSRNRDNEQFF	TGCAGTGCTAGCAGTCGAAACAGGGACAATGAGCAGTTCTTC
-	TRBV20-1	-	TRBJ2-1	CSTSGPGYNEQFF	TGCAGTACCTCGGGGCCGGGATACAATGAGCAGTTCTTC
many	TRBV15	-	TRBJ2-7	CATSRGFSSYEQYF	TGTGCCACCAGCAGAGGATTTAGCTCCTACGAGCAGTACTTC
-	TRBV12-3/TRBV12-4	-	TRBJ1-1	CASSFRTFNTEAFF	TGTGCCAGCAGTTTCCGGACCTTCAACACTGAAGCTTTCTTT
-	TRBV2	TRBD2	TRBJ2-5	CATSTGTSGGAQTQYF	TGTGCCACCTCGACCGGGACTAGCGGGGGGGCACAGACCCAGTACTTC
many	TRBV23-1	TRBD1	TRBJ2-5	CAVVLVGRGQETQYF	TGCGCAGTGGTCCTCGTTGGCAGGGGGCAAGAGACCCAGTACTTC
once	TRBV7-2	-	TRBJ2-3	CASSSADKRTDTQYF	TGTGCCAGCAGCTCGGCGGACAAGCGCACAGATACGCAGTATTTT
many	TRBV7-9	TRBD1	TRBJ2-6	CASSGRDRGNPGANVLTF	TGTGCCAGCAGCGGAAGGGACAGGGGGAACCCTGGGGCCAACGTCCTGACTTTC
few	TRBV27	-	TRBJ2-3	CASSLKVTDTQYF	TGTGCCAGCAGCCTTAAAGTCACAGATACGCAGTATTTT
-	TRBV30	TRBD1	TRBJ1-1	CARKLDRWNTEAFF	TGTGCCCGAAAATTGGACAGGTGGAACACTGAAGCTTTCTTT
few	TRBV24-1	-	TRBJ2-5	CATSLPGSETQYF	TGTGCCACCAGTCTACCGGGCTCAGAGACCCAGTACTTC
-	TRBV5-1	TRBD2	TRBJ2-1	CASSSALAGVQFF	TGCGCCAGCAGCTCGGCCCTAGCGGGGGTGCAGTTCTTC
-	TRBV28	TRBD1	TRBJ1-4	CASSGHTGTVPNEKLFF	TGTGCCAGCAGTGGACATACCGGGACAGTGCCTAATGAAAAACTGTTTTTT
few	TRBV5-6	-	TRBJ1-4	CASTADGSNEKLFF	TGTGCCAGCACCGCGGACGGATCTAATGAAAAACTGTTTTTT
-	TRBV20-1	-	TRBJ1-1	CSAKEPDTNTEAFF	TGCAGTGCCAAGGAACCCGACACGAACACTGAAGCTTTCTTT
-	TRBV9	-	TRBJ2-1	CASSAGRLAYNEQFF	TGTGCCAGCAGCGCGGGGAGGCTGGCCTACAATGAGCAGTTCTTC